Listed below are T cell receptor beta chains from one sample, sequenced in a study of OX40 agonist ivuxolimab in advanced cancers. The data were produced by immunoSEQ multiplex PCR, yet TCRdb's version contains in-frame clones alone and is incomplete. The repertoire holds about 90,000 clones, with around 90% as singletons. Source: CD4+ or CD8+ T cells sorted from blood, taken in a trial of the OX40 agonist ivuxolimab. The receptor source for this set is an adult with an advanced solid tumor such as melanoma, head and neck, liver or kidney cancer. Both conserved end residues are part of each CDR3. The order of the fields is V gene, clone size, J gene, D gene, CDR3 DNA, CDR3 protein. D genes are given only for firm matches. Size is stated for part of the rows, as once, few or many counts, or as a class when the clone is expanded.

>TRBV4-2|NA|TRBJ1-5|NA
TGTGCCAGCAGCCAAGAGATCACCCTAGGGAATCAGCCCCAGCATTTT
CASSQEITLGNQPQHF
>TRBV7-7|NA|TRBJ2-1|TRBD2
TGTGCTAGCAGCCGGGACTATAGTTCCTACAATGAGCAGTTCTTC
CASSRDYSSYNEQFF
>TRBV5-1|NA|TRBJ1-2|NA
TGCGCCAGCAGCTTGGCGGCGACTAACTATGGCTACACCTTC
CASSLAATNYGYTF
>TRBV5-6|NA|TRBJ2-1|TRBD2
TGTGCCAGCAGCTCACCTCGGACTAGCGGAGACAATGAGCAGTTCTTC
CASSSPRTSGDNEQFF
>TRBV28|NA|TRBJ1-2|TRBD1
TGTGCCACGAGACGACAGGGGGCGGGCTATGGCTACACCTTC
CATRRQGAGYGYTF
>TRBV19|once|TRBJ2-3|NA
TGTGCCAGTAGGTGGGCCCTGAGCACAGATACGCAGTATTTT
CASRWALSTDTQYF
>TRBV30|NA|TRBJ2-5|TRBD1
TGTGCCTGGAGGTCGGGACAGATCGAGACCCAGTACTTC
CAWRSGQIETQYF
>TRBV5-4|NA|TRBJ2-3|NA
TGTGCCAGCAGCTTTTCCCTCGGGACTTTTACAGATACGCAGTATTTT
CASSFSLGTFTDTQYF
>TRBV5-1|NA|TRBJ1-1|NA
TGCGCCAGCAGCTTAGAGGGGATGAACACTGAAGCTTTCTTT
CASSLEGMNTEAFF
>TRBV13|NA|TRBJ2-1|TRBD2
TGTGCCAGCAGCTTCCATGGCGGGAGGGCACCCTACAATGAGCAGTTCTTC
CASSFHGGRAPYNEQFF